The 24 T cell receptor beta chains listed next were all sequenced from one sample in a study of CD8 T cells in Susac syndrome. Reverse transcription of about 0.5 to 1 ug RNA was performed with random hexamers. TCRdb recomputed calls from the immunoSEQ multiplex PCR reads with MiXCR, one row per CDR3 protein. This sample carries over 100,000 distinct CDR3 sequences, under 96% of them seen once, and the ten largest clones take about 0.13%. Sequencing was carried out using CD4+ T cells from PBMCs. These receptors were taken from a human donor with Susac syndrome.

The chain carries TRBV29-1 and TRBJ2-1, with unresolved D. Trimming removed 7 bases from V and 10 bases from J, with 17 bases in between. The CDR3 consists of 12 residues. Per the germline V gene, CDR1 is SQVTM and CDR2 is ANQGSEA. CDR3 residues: CSGLLRQGEQFF. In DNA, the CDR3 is TGCAGCGGGCTCCTTAGGCAAGGGGAGCAGTTCTTC.

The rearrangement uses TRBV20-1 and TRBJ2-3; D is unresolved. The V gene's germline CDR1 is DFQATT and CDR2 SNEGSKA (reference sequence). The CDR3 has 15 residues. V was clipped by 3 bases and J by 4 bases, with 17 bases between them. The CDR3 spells CSASFGLLNADTQYF. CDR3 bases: TGCAGTGCTAGTTTCGGTCTCCTAAACGCAGATACGCAGTATTTT.

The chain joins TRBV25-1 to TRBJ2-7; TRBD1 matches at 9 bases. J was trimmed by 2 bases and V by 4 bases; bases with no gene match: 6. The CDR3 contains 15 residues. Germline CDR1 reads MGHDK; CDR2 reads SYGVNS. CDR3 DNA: TGTGCCAGCAGTGGGACCGGGACAGGGACCTACGAGCAGTACTTC. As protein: CASSGTGTGTYEQYF.

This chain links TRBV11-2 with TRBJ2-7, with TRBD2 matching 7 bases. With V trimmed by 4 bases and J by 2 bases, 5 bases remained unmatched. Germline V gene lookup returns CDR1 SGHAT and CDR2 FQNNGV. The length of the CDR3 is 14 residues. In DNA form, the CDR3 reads TGTGCCAGCAGCTGGGCGGGGAGGGCCTACGAGCAGTACTTC. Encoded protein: CASSWAGRAYEQYF.

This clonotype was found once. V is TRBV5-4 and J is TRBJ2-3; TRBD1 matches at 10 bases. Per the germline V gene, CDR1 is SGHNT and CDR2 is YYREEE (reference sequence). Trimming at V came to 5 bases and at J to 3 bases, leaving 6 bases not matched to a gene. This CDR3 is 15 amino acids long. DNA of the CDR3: TGTGCCAGCAGTCGCCCGGGACAGGGGACAGATACGCAGTATTTT. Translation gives CASSRPGQGTDTQYF.

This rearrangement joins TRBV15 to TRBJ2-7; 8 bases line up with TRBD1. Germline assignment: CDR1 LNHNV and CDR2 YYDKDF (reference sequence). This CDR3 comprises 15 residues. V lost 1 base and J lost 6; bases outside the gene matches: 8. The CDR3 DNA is TGTGCCACCAGCAGAGTGGAGACAGGGGCGCGCGAGCAGTACTTC. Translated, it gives CATSRVETGAREQYF.

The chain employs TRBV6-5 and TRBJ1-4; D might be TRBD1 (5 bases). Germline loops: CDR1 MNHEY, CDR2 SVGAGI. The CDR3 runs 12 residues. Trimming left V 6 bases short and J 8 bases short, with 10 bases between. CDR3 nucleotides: TGTGCCAGCAGAACCGGGGGAGAAAAACTGTTTTTT. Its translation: CASRTGGEKLFF.

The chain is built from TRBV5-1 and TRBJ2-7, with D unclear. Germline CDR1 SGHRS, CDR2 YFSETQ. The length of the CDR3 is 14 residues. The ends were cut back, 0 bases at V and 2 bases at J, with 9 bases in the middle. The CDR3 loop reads CASSLENGAYEQYF. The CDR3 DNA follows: TGCGCCAGCAGCTTGGAAAACGGAGCCTACGAGCAGTACTTC.

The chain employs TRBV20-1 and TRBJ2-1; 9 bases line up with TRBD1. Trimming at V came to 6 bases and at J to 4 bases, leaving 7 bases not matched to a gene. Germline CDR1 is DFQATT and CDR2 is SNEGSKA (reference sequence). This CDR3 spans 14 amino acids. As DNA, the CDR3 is TGCAGTGCATTTTTGGGACAGGGTTACAATGAGCAGTTCTTC. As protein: CSAFLGQGYNEQFF.

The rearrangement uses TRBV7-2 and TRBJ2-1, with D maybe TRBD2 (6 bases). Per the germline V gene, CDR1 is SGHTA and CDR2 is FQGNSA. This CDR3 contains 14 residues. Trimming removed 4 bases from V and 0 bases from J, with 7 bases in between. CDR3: CASSSGLSYNEQFF. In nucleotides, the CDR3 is TGTGCCAGCAGCTCGGGACTCTCCTACAATGAGCAGTTCTTC.

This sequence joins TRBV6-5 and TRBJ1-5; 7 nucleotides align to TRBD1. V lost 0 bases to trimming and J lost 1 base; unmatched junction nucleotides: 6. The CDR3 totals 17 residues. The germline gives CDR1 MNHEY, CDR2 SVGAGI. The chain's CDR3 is CASSYSWDSRSNQPQHF. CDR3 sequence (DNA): TGTGCCAGCAGTTACTCATGGGACAGTAGGAGCAATCAGCCCCAGCATTTT.

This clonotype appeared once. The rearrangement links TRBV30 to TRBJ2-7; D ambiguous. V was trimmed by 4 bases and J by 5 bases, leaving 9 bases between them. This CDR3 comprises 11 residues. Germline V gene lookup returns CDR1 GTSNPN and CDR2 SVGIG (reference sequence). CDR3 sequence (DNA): TGTGCCTGGACAGTCTCGGACGAGCAGTACTTC. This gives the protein CAWTVSDEQYF.

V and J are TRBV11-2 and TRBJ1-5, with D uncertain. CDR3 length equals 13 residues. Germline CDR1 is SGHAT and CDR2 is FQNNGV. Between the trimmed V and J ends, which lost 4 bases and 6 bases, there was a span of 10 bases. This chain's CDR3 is CASSSHEGQPQHF. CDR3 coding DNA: TGTGCCAGCAGCTCCCACGAGGGTCAGCCCCAGCATTTT.

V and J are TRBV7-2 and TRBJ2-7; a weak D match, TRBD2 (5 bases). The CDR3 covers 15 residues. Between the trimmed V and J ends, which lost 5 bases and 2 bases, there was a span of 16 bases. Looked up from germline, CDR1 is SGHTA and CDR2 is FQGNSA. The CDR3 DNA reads TGTGCCAGCAGCCCAAGGCCCCCAGCGGCCTACGAGCAGTACTTC. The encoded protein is CASSPRPPAAYEQYF.

The CDR3 coding sequence is TGTGCCAGCAGCCAACCCGGGACAACCTACGAGCAGTACTTC. Residues: CASSQPGTTYEQYF. The genes are TRBV3-1 and TRBJ2-7, with D possibly being TRBD1 (6 bases). Germline V gene data show CDR1 as LGHDT and CDR2 as YNNKEL (reference sequence). V was cut by 2 bases and J by 2 bases, with 10 bases left in between. There are 14 residues in the CDR3.

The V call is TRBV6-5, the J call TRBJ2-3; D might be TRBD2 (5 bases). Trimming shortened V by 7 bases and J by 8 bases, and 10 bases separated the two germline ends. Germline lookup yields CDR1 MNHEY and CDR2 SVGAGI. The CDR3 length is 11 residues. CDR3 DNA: TGTGCCAGCACCCAAGCGGCTACGCAGTATTTT. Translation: CASTQAATQYF.

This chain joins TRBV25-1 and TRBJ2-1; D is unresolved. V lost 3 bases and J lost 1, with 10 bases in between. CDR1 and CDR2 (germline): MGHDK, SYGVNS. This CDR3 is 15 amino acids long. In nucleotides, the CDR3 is TGTGCCAGCAGTGATAACCTAGTGTCCTACAATGAGCAGTTCTTC. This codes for CASSDNLVSYNEQFF.

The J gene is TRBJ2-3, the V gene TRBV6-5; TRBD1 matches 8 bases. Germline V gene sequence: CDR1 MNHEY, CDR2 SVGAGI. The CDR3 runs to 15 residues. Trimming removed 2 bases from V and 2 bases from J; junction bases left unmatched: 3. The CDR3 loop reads CASSYRDRTTDTQYF. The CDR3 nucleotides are TGTGCCAGCAGTTACCGGGACAGGACCACAGATACGCAGTATTTT.

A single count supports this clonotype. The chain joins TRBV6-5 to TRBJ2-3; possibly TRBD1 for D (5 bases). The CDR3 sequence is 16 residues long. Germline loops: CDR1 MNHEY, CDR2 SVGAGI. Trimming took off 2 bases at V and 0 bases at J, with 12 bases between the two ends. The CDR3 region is CASSYDWRTSTDTQYF. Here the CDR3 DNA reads TGTGCCAGCAGTTACGATTGGCGGACAAGCACAGATACGCAGTATTTT.

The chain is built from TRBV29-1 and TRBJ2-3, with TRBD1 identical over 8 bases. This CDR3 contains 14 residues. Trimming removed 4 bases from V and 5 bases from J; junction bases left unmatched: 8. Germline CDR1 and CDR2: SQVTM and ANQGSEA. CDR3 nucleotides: TGCAGCGTTGCGCCCGGACAGGGATTAGATACGCAGTATTTT. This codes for CSVAPGQGLDTQYF.

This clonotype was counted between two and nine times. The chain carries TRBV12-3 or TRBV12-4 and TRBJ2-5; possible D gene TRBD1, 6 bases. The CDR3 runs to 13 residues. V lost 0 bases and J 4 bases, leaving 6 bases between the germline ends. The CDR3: CASSLARGETQYF. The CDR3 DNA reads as TGTGCCAGCAGTTTAGCCAGGGGAGAGACCCAGTACTTC.

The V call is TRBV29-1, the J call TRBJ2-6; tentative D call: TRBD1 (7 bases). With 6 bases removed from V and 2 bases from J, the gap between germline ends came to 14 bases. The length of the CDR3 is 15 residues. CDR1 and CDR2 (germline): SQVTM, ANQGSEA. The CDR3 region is CSVSQGGTGANVLTF. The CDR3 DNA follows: TGCAGCGTGAGCCAGGGGGGAACTGGGGCCAACGTCCTGACTTTC.

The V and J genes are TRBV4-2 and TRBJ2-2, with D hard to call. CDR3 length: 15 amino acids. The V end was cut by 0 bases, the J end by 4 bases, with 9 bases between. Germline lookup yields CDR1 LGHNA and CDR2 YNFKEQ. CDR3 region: CASSQDVVATGELFF. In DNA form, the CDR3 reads TGTGCCAGCAGCCAAGATGTAGTGGCCACCGGGGAGCTGTTTTTT.

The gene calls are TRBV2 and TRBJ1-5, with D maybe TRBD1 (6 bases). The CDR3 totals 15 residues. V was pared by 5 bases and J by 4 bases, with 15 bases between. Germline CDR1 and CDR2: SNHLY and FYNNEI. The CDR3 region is CASSLLGGANQPQHF. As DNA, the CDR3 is TGTGCCAGCAGTCTTTTAGGGGGGGCTAATCAGCCCCAGCATTTT.